This T cell receptor (beta chain) was sequenced in a study of cytomegalovirus exposure and HLA in healthy donors. Findings of the study overall: Analyses of presence and absence presupposed an approximately uniform sequencing depth across donors. Of the V segments, some could not be distinguished, including TRBV6-2 and TRBV6-3, and were excluded.

The donors were healthy bone marrow donors. CDR3 size: 13 residues. Germline V gene lookup returns CDR1 ENHRY and CDR2 SYGVKD. With V trimmed by 8 bases and J by 5 bases, 2 bases remained unmatched. Primers for the PCR totalled 60 Vbeta and 13 Jbeta. The table came from immunoSEQ multiplex PCR; TCRdb's copy has only in-frame clones and leaves some out. The table records 200,000 to 250,000 clones, roughly 88% of them present only once. With respect to this clone: Its cognate antigen is unknown.

The receptor was derived from a boy younger than 10 in good health and CMV-seronegative. This chain links TRBV10-3 with TRBJ1-6; 8 nucleotides match TRBD1. Sample: PBMCs. The CDR3 bases are TGTGCCATCGGGGGACAGGATAATTCACCCCTCCACTTT. As protein: CAIGGQDNSPLHF.